Below, 24 T cell receptor beta chains from the same sample are listed, as sequenced in a study of vaccination and CD4 T cells after COVID-19. Time point noted: late sampling 161 to 241 days after vaccination in a few convalescent patients. In TCRdb, the PCR reads were re-called with MiXCR into one record per CDR3 protein. Of about 33,000 distinct CDR3 sequences listed, 35% to 40% are singletons. The sequencing used CD4+ T cells from blood, collected about 7 months after SARS-CoV-2 vaccination. All receptors come from a human donor who had recovered from COVID-19.

The J gene is TRBJ2-1, the V gene TRBV2; D is unclear. With 2 bases removed from V and 1 base from J, the gap between germline ends came to 12 bases. Germline CDR1 reads SNHLY; CDR2 reads FYNNEI. The CDR3 covers 16 residues. The CDR3 nucleotides read TGTGCCAGCAGTGAAACCATAAGCGATTCCTACAATGAGCAGTTCTTC. Translated: CASSETISDSYNEQFF.

The chain is built from TRBV28 and TRBJ2-7; the D gene is possibly TRBD2 (6 bases). The CDR3 spans 17 residues. The V gene lost 3 bases and the J gene lost 0 bases, with 18 bases spanning the gap. Germline V gene sequence: CDR1 MDHEN, CDR2 SYDVKM. CDR3 protein: CASSLAPGTASSYEQYF. DNA of the CDR3: TGTGCCAGCAGTTTGGCTCCTGGGACTGCAAGCTCCTACGAGCAGTACTTC.

This clonotype was found a few times. In DNA form, the CDR3 reads TGTGCCAGCAGTTCACCGGGACTAGCGAGGGAGCAGTACTTC. It codes for CASSSPGLAREQYF. The chain has TRBV27 and TRBJ2-7; TRBD2 matches at 10 bases. V lost 4 bases and J lost 7; bases outside the gene matches: 7. Germline V gives CDR1 MNHEY, CDR2 SMNVEV (reference sequence). This CDR3 spans 14 amino acids.

This clonotype was recorded a few times. The chain has TRBV7-3 and TRBJ2-7; tentative D call: TRBD1 (6 bases). Germline lookup yields CDR1 SGHTA and CDR2 FQGTGA. Trimming stripped 1 base from V and 5 bases from J, with 9 bases between. The CDR3 has 13 residues. CDR3 DNA sequence: TGTGCCAGCAGCTTAATGACAGGTAACGAGCAGTACTTC. Amino acids: CASSLMTGNEQYF.

V usage is TRBV28 and J usage is TRBJ1-1, with D possibly TRBD1 on 6 matching bases. Germline V lookup: CDR1 MDHEN, CDR2 SYDVKM. V lost 5 bases and J lost 1, with 41 bases in between. This CDR3 contains 24 residues. CDR3 residues: CASSKYIIHQGILWGKVGNTEAFF. As DNA, the CDR3 is TGTGCCAGCAGTAAATACATTATTCATCAGGGGATACTATGGGGAAAGGTTGGGAACACTGAAGCTTTCTTT. Drawing the rest from reference TRBV28 and TRBJ1-1, the complete variable domain is DVKVTQSSRYLVKRTGEKVFLECVQDMDHENMFWYRQDPGLGLRLIYFSYDVKMKEKGDIPEGYSVSREKKERFSLILESASTNQTSMYLCASSKYIIHQGILWGKVGNTEAFFGQGTRLTVV.

This chain uses TRBV28 with TRBJ1-2, with TRBD1 matching over 7 bases. Germline trimming cut 8 bases from V and 6 bases from J; bases unmatched to any gene: 9. Germline CDR1 reads MDHEN; CDR2 reads SYDVKM. This CDR3 has 13 amino acids. CDR3 coding DNA: TGTGCCAGCCGATTGACAGGGAGCGATGGCTACACCTTC. This sequence encodes CASRLTGSDGYTF.

In its sample, this clonotype was seen a few times. The chain has TRBV6-2 or TRBV6-3 and TRBJ2-7; maybe TRBD2 (5 bases). Germline V gene data show CDR1 as MNHEY and CDR2 as SVGEGT. The CDR3 spans 13 residues. With 7 bases removed from V and 2 bases from J, the gap between germline ends came to 12 bases. CDR3 nucleotide sequence: TGTGCCAGCAATGGCCGGGGAACCTACGAGCAGTACTTC. Its translation: CASNGRGTYEQYF.

This chain's CDR3 is CASSPQWRGYGYTF. The CDR3 bases are TGTGCCAGCAGCCCCCAGTGGAGGGGCTATGGCTACACCTTC. The chain recombines TRBV6-1 with TRBJ1-2; possibly TRBD1 for D (5 bases). The CDR3 is 14 amino acids. V was pared by 6 bases and J by 4 bases, with 15 bases between. Looked up from germline, CDR1 is MNHNS and CDR2 is SASEGT.

This clonotype was found a few times. The chain uses TRBV7-8 and TRBJ1-5; D is perhaps TRBD1 (5 bases). V was trimmed by 5 bases and J by 5 bases, leaving 16 bases between them. Germline lookup yields CDR1 SGHVS and CDR2 FQNEAQ. The CDR3 runs to 15 residues. CDR3 region: CASSPRGVIDQPQHF. The CDR3, as DNA: TGTGCCAGCAGCCCACGGGGGGTAATTGATCAGCCCCAGCATTTT. The whole variable domain, filled in from reference TRBV7-8 and TRBJ1-5, reads GAGVSQSPRYKVAKRGQDVALRCDPISGHVSLFWYQQALGQGPEFLTYFQNEAQLDKSGLPSDRFFAERPEGSVSTLKIQRTQQEDSAVYLCASSPRGVIDQPQHFGDGTRLSIL.

In its sample, this clonotype was seen a few times. The V call is TRBV20-1, the J call TRBJ1-1, with 10 bases aligning to TRBD1. Germline-derived CDR1 and CDR2 are DFQATT and SNEGSKA (reference sequence). The ends lost 6 bases at V and 4 bases at J; junction bases unmatched: 5. The CDR3 totals 13 residues. DNA of the CDR3: TGCAGTGCCAGACAGGGGGCGGCCACTGAAGCTTTCTTT. Translating gives CSARQGAATEAFF.

Only a few counts were recorded for this clonotype. This chain connects TRBV6-1 to TRBJ2-7; 10 positions agree with TRBD2. There are 14 residues in the CDR3. CDR1 MNHNS and CDR2 SASEGT come from the germline V gene. Unmatched junction bases numbered 4, after V lost 5 bases and J lost 3 bases. The CDR3 coding sequence is TGTGCCAGCAGTCCCTCTAGCGGGAGCTACGAGCAGTACTTC. It codes for CASSPSSGSYEQYF.

This clonotype has only a few counts. This chain uses TRBV20-1 with TRBJ2-3; 7 bases map to TRBD2. V lost 0 bases and J lost 2; bases outside the gene matches: 8. The CDR3 is 16 residues long. CDR1 is DFQATT and CDR2 is SNEGSKA in the germline V gene (reference sequence). The DNA of the CDR3 is TGCAGTGCTAGAGATTCTGGGGGAGGGGACACAGATACGCAGTATTTT. It codes for CSARDSGGGDTDTQYF.

The gene calls are TRBV7-8 and TRBJ2-3; TRBD2 agrees at 9 bases. Looked up from germline, CDR1 is SGHVS and CDR2 is FQNEAQ. CDR3 length: 15 residues. V lost 1 base and J lost 6; bases outside the gene matches: 5. CDR3 sequence (DNA): TGTGCCAGCAGCTTAGAAGCGGGAGGTCTTGATACGCAGTATTTT. Translating it yields CASSLEAGGLDTQYF.

This clonotype has just a few counts. This chain joins TRBV7-9 and TRBJ2-5, with 9 bases fitting TRBD1. Germline loops: CDR1 SEHNR, CDR2 FQNEAQ (reference sequence). This CDR3 is built from 17 residues. The ends lost 5 bases at V and 2 bases at J; junction bases unmatched: 12. In nucleotides, the CDR3 is TGTGCCAGCAGCCTAGGGACAGGGTCGTGGGGGCAAGAGACCCAGTACTTC. The encoded protein is CASSLGTGSWGQETQYF. Looking up the rest from reference TRBV7-9 and TRBJ2-5 gives the full variable domain: DTGVSQNPRHKITKRGQNVTFRCDPISEHNRLYWYRQTLGQGPEFLTYFQNEAQLEKSRLLSDRFSAERPKGSFSTLEIQRTEQGDSAMYLCASSLGTGSWGQETQYFGPGTRLLVL.

The chain combines TRBV6-1 with TRBJ1-3; 8 positions match TRBD1. With 0 bases clipped from V and 0 bases from J, the junction kept 4 bases outside the gene matches. The CDR3 contains 17 residues. Germline CDR1 is MNHNS and CDR2 is SASEGT. The CDR3 reads CASSEAPRGPSGNTIYF. The CDR3 nucleotides are TGTGCCAGCAGTGAAGCCCCCAGGGGGCCCTCTGGAAACACCATATATTTT.

This sequence joins TRBV27 and TRBJ2-2; 7 bases fit TRBD2. From germline, CDR1 is MNHEY and CDR2 SMNVEV (reference sequence). The CDR3 is made up of 15 amino acids. Trimming at V came to 5 bases and at J to 2 bases, leaving 5 bases not matched to a gene. CDR3 coding DNA: TGTGCCAGCAGTCCCCGGGGGGTAAACACCGGGGAGCTGTTTTTT. It specifies CASSPRGVNTGELFF.

This clonotype is a singleton in its sample. The genes are TRBV2 and TRBJ1-2; no definite D call. The CDR3 totals 13 residues. Germline V gene lookup returns CDR1 SNHLY and CDR2 FYNNEI. Trimming left V 8 bases short and J 3 bases short, with 13 bases between. The CDR3 here is CASQAGLYYGYTF. The CDR3 bases are TGTGCCAGCCAGGCAGGACTTTACTATGGCTACACCTTC.

In DNA, the CDR3 is TGTGCCACCAGTGATGGGGTAGCCACTGAAGCTTTCTTT. Its protein product is CATSDGVATEAFF. The chain uses TRBV24-1 and TRBJ1-1, with D unresolved. Germline V lookup: CDR1 KGHDR, CDR2 SFDVKD. Trimming shortened V by 3 bases and J by 4 bases, and 8 bases separated the two germline ends. This CDR3 has 13 amino acids.

The chain is built from TRBV28 and TRBJ2-1; TRBD2 aligns across 8 bases. CDR1 and CDR2 from the germline V gene are MDHEN and SYDVKM. Unmatched junction bases numbered 4, after V lost 4 bases and J lost 2 bases. The CDR3 consists of 15 residues. CDR3 in amino acids: CASSSGLVPYNEQFF. CDR3 sequence (DNA): TGTGCCAGCAGTTCGGGACTAGTCCCCTACAATGAGCAGTTCTTC.

This chain links TRBV7-6 with TRBJ2-6, with 7 bases identical to TRBD1. Germline CDR1 is SGHVS and CDR2 is FNYEAQ. This CDR3 contains 17 residues. Trimming at V came to 5 bases and at J to 0 bases, leaving 7 bases not matched to a gene. CDR3 amino acids: CASSPRQGLSGANVLTF. CDR3 nucleotide sequence: TGTGCCAGCAGCCCACGACAGGGCCTCTCTGGGGCCAACGTCCTGACTTTC.

This chain connects TRBV27 to TRBJ2-1, with TRBD2 matching over 7 bases. The ends lost 1 base at V and 8 bases at J; junction bases unmatched: 8. Germline loops: CDR1 MNHEY, CDR2 SMNVEV (reference sequence). The CDR3 extends over 15 amino acids. CDR3 loop: CASSLFAGESYEQFF. Here the CDR3 DNA reads TGTGCCAGCAGTTTATTTGCGGGAGAGAGCTATGAGCAGTTCTTC.

The gene calls are TRBV19 and TRBJ1-2, with D possibly being TRBD1 (5 bases). V was clipped by 0 bases and J by 5 bases, with 22 bases between them. Germline V gene data show CDR1 as LNHDA and CDR2 as SQIVND (reference sequence). The CDR3 runs to 18 residues. CDR3 in DNA: TGTGCCAGTAGTATAGATCCCCGGCGGGGCAGGACACCATATGGCTACACCTTC. Protein: CASSIDPRRGRTPYGYTF.

The rearrangement joins TRBV4-3 to TRBJ2-1; the D is unclear. V was trimmed by 3 bases and J by 3 bases, leaving 3 bases between them. Per germline, CDR1 LGHNA and CDR2 YSLEER. The length of the CDR3 is 12 residues. The CDR3 sequence: CASSHRYNEQFF. CDR3 nucleotides: TGCGCCAGCAGCCATCGCTACAATGAGCAGTTCTTC.

This chain uses TRBV20-1 with TRBJ2-5; perhaps TRBD1 as D (6 bases). This CDR3 region has 10 residues. Germline-derived CDR1 and CDR2 are DFQATT and SNEGSKA (reference sequence). Trimming left V 5 bases short and J 10 bases short, with 11 bases between. The CDR3 nucleotides are TGCAGTGCTGAACAGGGTATCCAGTACTTC. This codes for CSAEQGIQYF.